This entry lists 14 T cell receptor beta chains sequenced from one sample in a study of T cell clones after liver transplantation. The data were produced by immunoSEQ multiplex PCR, yet TCRdb's version contains in-frame clones alone and is incomplete. This table holds roughly 80,000 clones, 82% found once. Specimen: CD4+ T cells from blood, collected approximately 3.5 years after liver transplant. These receptor sequences come from a human patient who received a liver transplant. Some T cells may be the graft donor's.

This clone was seen a single time. The chain carries TRBV15 and TRBJ2-7; D may be TRBD1 (6 bases). Germline CDR1 and CDR2: LNHNV and YYDKDF (reference sequence). The CDR3 is made up of 18 amino acids. V lost 0 bases and J lost 6, with 24 bases in between. For the CDR3, the DNA is TGTGCCACCAGCAGAGAGCCCTTTGGCCAGGGGCTCTCCATCGAGCAGTACTTC. This sequence encodes CATSREPFGQGLSIEQYF. The complete variable domain, with remaining parts taken from reference TRBV15 and TRBJ2-7, reads DAMVIQNPRYQVTQFGKPVTLSCSQTLNHNVMYWYQQKSSQAPKLLFHYYDKDFNNEADTPDNFQSRRPNTSFCFLDIRSPGLGDTAMYLCATSREPFGQGLSIEQYFGPGTRLTVT.

This clone appeared a few times. The V and J genes are TRBV29-1 and TRBJ1-4; D possibly corresponds to TRBD1 (5 bases). V was shortened by 5 bases and J by 3 bases, with 13 bases between the two germline ends. Germline loops: CDR1 SQVTM, CDR2 ANQGSEA. The CDR3 is 14 amino acids. The CDR3 reads CSVTKGSPNEKLFF. In nucleotides, the CDR3 is TGCAGCGTTACTAAGGGGTCCCCTAATGAAAAACTGTTTTTT.

In its sample, this clone was seen once. The chain joins TRBV9 to TRBJ2-2; the D is unclear. The ends were cut back, 5 bases at V and 1 base at J, with 12 bases in the middle. The CDR3 length is 15 residues. CDR1 is SGDLS, CDR2 YYNGEE, per germline. This CDR3 reads CASSSDPLNTGELFF. The CDR3 region has the DNA TGTGCCAGCAGTTCGGACCCTTTGAACACCGGGGAGCTGTTTTTT.

This clone was seen only once. V usage is TRBV29-1 and J usage is TRBJ1-1; D unresolved. Trimming stripped 0 bases from V and 5 bases from J, with 10 bases between. Per the germline V gene, CDR1 is SQVTM and CDR2 is ANQGSEA. CDR3 length: 13 amino acids. The CDR3 bases are TGCAGCGTTGAAGATAACGGCAGGACTGAAGCTTTCTTT. Translated, it gives CSVEDNGRTEAFF. Filled out from reference TRBV29-1 and TRBJ1-1, the complete variable domain reads SAVISQKPSRDICQRGTSLTIQCQVDSQVTMMFWYRQQPGQSLTLIATANQGSEATYESGFVIDKFPISRPNLTFSTLTVSNMSPEDSSIYLCSVEDNGRTEAFFGQGTRLTVV.

The genes are TRBV5-6 and TRBJ1-2; no clear D. The CDR3 is 14 residues long. Deletions cut 0 bases from V and 1 base from J, with 7 bases between. The germline V gene has CDR1 SGHDT and CDR2 YYEEEE. CDR3 sequence (DNA): TGTGCCAGCAGCTTGGTTGCGGTTAACTATGGCTACACCTTC. Residues: CASSLVAVNYGYTF. Complete variable domain (other parts from reference TRBV5-6 and TRBJ1-2): DAGVTQSPTHLIKTRGQQVTLRCSPKSGHDTVSWYQQALGQGPQFIFQYYEEEERQRGNFPDRFSGHQFPNYSSELNVNALLLGDSALYLCASSLVAVNYGYTFGSGTRLTVV.

The rearrangement links TRBV6-5 to TRBJ2-1; 8 bases line up with TRBD1. J lost 6 bases, V lost 5 bases, and 9 bases had no gene match. The CDR3 has 15 amino acids. Germline V gene lookup returns CDR1 MNHEY and CDR2 SVGAGI. The CDR3 DNA sequence: TGTGCCAGCAGTAGGACAGGGTTTGGGATCAATGAGCAGTTCTTC. Translated: CASSRTGFGINEQFF.

The chain uses TRBV28 and TRBJ2-7; D may be TRBD1 (5 bases). The germline V and J ends were trimmed by 7 bases and 6 bases, with 13 bases remaining between them. CDR1 is MDHEN and CDR2 is SYDVKM in the germline V gene. The CDR3 is 12 residues long. CDR3 amino acids: CASTPGYSEQYF. As DNA, the CDR3 is TGTGCCAGCACCCCAGGGTACAGCGAGCAGTACTTC.

The chain links TRBV7-8 to TRBJ1-5; 7 bases map to TRBD1. Germline CDR1 reads SGHVS; CDR2 reads FQNEAQ. The CDR3 totals 14 residues. Trimming took 8 bases from V and 2 from J; bases not matched to a gene: 6. The CDR3 DNA reads as TGTGCCAGCGCTGACAGGGAGCGCAATCAGCCCCAGCATTTT. Translation: CASADRERNQPQHF.

The chain uses TRBV6-6 and TRBJ2-1; D could derive from TRBD1 or TRBD2 (5 bases each). This CDR3 region has 14 residues. Germline CDR1 MNHNY, CDR2 SVGAGI (reference sequence). V was cut by 6 bases and J by 10 bases, with 19 bases left in between. CDR3 loop: CASRAGTHTGEQFF. DNA of the CDR3: TGTGCCAGCAGGGCCGGGACCCACACTGGGGAGCAGTTCTTC.

The chain carries TRBV19 and TRBJ1-5, with TRBD1 matching over 8 bases. The V segment lost 4 bases and the J segment 1 base; nucleotides outside the gene matches: 0. This CDR3 contains 14 residues. Looked up from germline, CDR1 is LNHDA and CDR2 is SQIVND (reference sequence). This chain's CDR3 is CASSRDRSNQPQHF. DNA for the CDR3: TGTGCCAGTAGTAGGGACAGGAGCAATCAGCCCCAGCATTTT.

The chain recombines TRBV29-1 with TRBJ1-2, with D hard to call. CDR3 length: 15 amino acids. Germline lookup yields CDR1 SQVTM and CDR2 ANQGSEA. V lost 0 bases, J lost 1 base, and 12 bases lay in between. The CDR3 DNA follows: TGCAGCGTTGAAGATCAGAGAGGCCTTAACTATGGCTACACCTTC. Protein product: CSVEDQRGLNYGYTF. The whole variable domain, filled in from reference TRBV29-1 and TRBJ1-2, reads SAVISQKPSRDICQRGTSLTIQCQVDSQVTMMFWYRQQPGQSLTLIATANQGSEATYESGFVIDKFPISRPNLTFSTLTVSNMSPEDSSIYLCSVEDQRGLNYGYTFGSGTRLTVV.

This chain uses TRBV30 with TRBJ1-1; TRBD1 matches 10 bases. Germline CDR1 reads GTSNPN; CDR2 reads SVGIG (reference sequence). J gave up 11 bases and V 5 bases, and 11 bases lay outside the gene matches. The CDR3 covers 13 residues. This CDR3 reads CAWSPGQGYSAFF. The CDR3, as DNA: TGTGCCTGGTCGCCGGGACAGGGGTATAGCGCTTTCTTT.

The CDR3 DNA sequence: TGCGCCAGCAGAGGGACAAGTGGGACCGGGGAGCTGTTTTTT. Its protein product is CASRGTSGTGELFF. This chain joins TRBV10-2 and TRBJ2-2, with D possibly matching TRBD1 (6 bases). The length of the CDR3 is 14 residues. V was pared by 6 bases and J by 5 bases, with 13 bases between. The germline CDR1 and CDR2 sequences are WSHSY and SAAADI.

This clone was seen a single time. J is TRBJ1-2 and V is TRBV10-1; D perhaps matches TRBD1 (6 bases). V was cut by 5 bases and J by 2 bases, with 9 bases left in between. Germline values: CDR1 WNHNN, CDR2 SYGVQD (reference sequence). The CDR3 extends over 13 amino acids. CDR3 in amino acids: CASSWTVNYGYTF. CDR3 sequence (DNA): TGCGCCAGCAGTTGGACAGTGAACTATGGCTACACCTTC.